What follows describes a single T cell receptor beta chain. Sequenced by immunoSEQ multiplex PCR; TCRdb stores in-frame clones only, minus some. The sample includes 28,000 or so clones, about 89% seen only once; the top ten take about 2%. This specimen belongs to a study of tissue T cells after allogeneic stem cell transplantation. The clonotype was recovered from a male donor aged 60 or over who later had graft-versus-host disease after an allogeneic stem cell transplant. The sequencing here drew on blood, taken before transplantation.

CDR3: CASSYSISSFEAFF. CDR3 DNA: TGTGCCAGCAGTTACTCGATTTCTTCCTTTGAAGCTTTCTTT. The chain carries TRBV6-5 and TRBJ1-1, with D uncertain. This CDR3 is 14 amino acids long. Deletions cut 0 bases from V and 7 bases from J, with 12 bases between. Germline CDR1 and CDR2: MNHEY and SVGAGI.